The 24 T cell receptor beta chains below were found in one sample sequenced in a study of cytomegalovirus exposure and HLA in healthy donors. Amplification used 60 Vbeta primers and 13 Jbeta primers. Assay used: immunoSEQ multiplex PCR; TCRdb lists only in-frame clones, some missing. The sample has about 180,000 clones, 76% seen once. Input material: PBMCs. The source of these receptors is a man aged 18 to 30 in good health and CMV-seronegative.

The CDR3 here is CASSLRGDTSREQYF. The DNA of the CDR3 is TGCGCCAGCAGCTTGCGTGGGGACACCTCGAGAGAGCAGTACTTC. The rearrangement uses TRBV5-1 and TRBJ2-7, with D possibly being TRBD1 (6 bases). Germline CDR1 is SGHRS and CDR2 is YFSETQ. This CDR3 has 15 residues. V was trimmed by 1 base and J by 7 bases, leaving 18 bases between them.

This sequence joins TRBV5-1 and TRBJ2-7; 11 bases align to TRBD2. The CDR3 totals 14 residues. V trimming: 7 bases; J trimming: 0 bases; junction bases outside the gene matches: 3. CDR1 and CDR2 (germline): SGHRS, YFSETQ. Written as DNA, the CDR3 is TGCGCCAGCGGCACTAGCGGGAGCTCCTACGAGCAGTACTTC. It is translated as CASGTSGSSYEQYF.

CDR3 in amino acids: CASSSRTQGTGGELFF. The CDR3 DNA follows: TGCGCCAGCAGCTCTAGAACCCAGGGAACTGGCGGGGAGCTGTTTTTT. The chain carries TRBV5-1 and TRBJ2-2, with D possibly matching TRBD1 (5 bases). The V gene lost 3 bases and the J gene lost 7 bases, with 19 bases spanning the gap. The CDR3 contains 16 residues. The V gene's germline CDR1 is SGHRS and CDR2 YFSETQ.

The chain links TRBV19 to TRBJ2-5; D uncertain. V was pared by 5 bases and J by 4 bases, with 8 bases between. Germline CDR1 reads LNHDA; CDR2 reads SQIVND (reference sequence). CDR3 length: 12 amino acids. The CDR3 here is CASSEVAETQYF. In DNA, the CDR3 is TGTGCCAGTAGTGAGGTTGCAGAGACCCAGTACTTC.

This sequence joins TRBV30 and TRBJ2-1, with TRBD2 matching 12 bases. Germline lookup yields CDR1 GTSNPN and CDR2 SVGIG (reference sequence). The CDR3 totals 16 residues. V lost 5 bases and J lost 7; bases outside the gene matches: 12. The CDR3 bases are TGTGCCTGGGCCCGGGGATCTAGCGGGAGGGGGAATGAGCAGTTCTTC. This sequence encodes CAWARGSSGRGNEQFF.

There are a few counts of this clone. This chain joins TRBV15 and TRBJ1-1; D remains unclear. Germline lookup yields CDR1 LNHNV and CDR2 YYDKDF (reference sequence). There are 13 residues in the CDR3. V lost 0 bases to trimming and J lost 10 bases, with 12 bases between them. CDR3 nucleotides: TGTGCCACCAGCAGAGATCTTACCCCGGGAGCTTTCTTT. It codes for CATSRDLTPGAFF.

The chain is built from TRBV9 and TRBJ2-7; D unclear. Trimming stripped 0 bases from V and 0 bases from J, with 16 bases between. CDR1 SGDLS and CDR2 YYNGEE come from the germline V gene. The CDR3 has 17 amino acids. CDR3 bases: TGTGCCAGCAGCGTAGCCCCTGTCCCTCTACTCTCCTACGAGCAGTACTTC. This translates into CASSVAPVPLLSYEQYF. The full variable domain, completed using reference TRBV9 and TRBJ2-7, is DSGVTQTPKHLITATGQRVTLRCSPRSGDLSVYWYQQSLDQGLQFLIQYYNGEERAKGNILERFSAQQFPDLHSELNLSSLELGDSALYFCASSVAPVPLLSYEQYFGPGTRLTVT.

The genes are TRBV18 and TRBJ2-2; D might be TRBD1 (5 bases). The germline V gene encodes CDR1 KGHSH and CDR2 LQKENI. The length of the CDR3 is 19 residues. Trimming cost V 2 bases and J 4 bases, with 23 bases left between them. The CDR3 coding sequence is TGTGCCAGCTCACCAATGCCTACCGACCAGGGATTTAGCACCGGGGAGCTGTTTTTT. Translated: CASSPMPTDQGFSTGELFF.

This clone was seen only once. This sequence joins TRBV7-3 and TRBJ2-1; 9 nucleotides line up with TRBD2. There are 15 residues in the CDR3. Per the germline V gene, CDR1 is SGHTA and CDR2 is FQGTGA. V lost 1 base and J lost 6; bases outside the gene matches: 4. As DNA, the CDR3 is TGTGCCAGCAGCTTAAGGGGCGGGGGGGCCAATGAGCAGTTCTTC. Protein sequence: CASSLRGGGANEQFF. Supplemented by reference TRBV7-3 and TRBJ2-1, the full variable domain reads GAGVSQTPSNKVTEKGKYVELRCDPISGHTALYWYRQSLGQGPEFLIYFQGTGAADDSGLPNDRFFAVRPEGSVSTLKIQRTERGDSAVYLCASSLRGGGANEQFFGPGTRLTVL.

V is TRBV5-1 and J is TRBJ2-2, with 14 bases identical to TRBD2. This CDR3 is built from 18 residues. Trimming at V came to 4 bases and at J to 6 bases, leaving 11 bases not matched to a gene. In germline, CDR1 is SGHRS, CDR2 YFSETQ. Written as DNA, the CDR3 is TGCGCCAGCAGCGAGATACAGGGACTAGCGGGAGCGTCCGGGGAGCTGTTTTTT. Its translation is CASSEIQGLAGASGELFF.

The chain links TRBV7-2 to TRBJ2-7; D remains ambiguous. CDR3 length equals 13 residues. CDR1 is SGHTA, CDR2 FQGNSA, per germline. V was pared by 1 base and J by 5 bases, with 9 bases between. CDR3 protein: CASSLGSADEQYF. In DNA, the CDR3 is TGTGCCAGCAGCTTAGGAAGCGCCGACGAGCAGTACTTC.

This clone occurred a few times. The chain combines TRBV27 with TRBJ2-3; 11 bases line up with TRBD2. This CDR3 contains 19 residues. J was trimmed by 5 bases and V by 0 bases; bases with no gene match: 13. The V gene's germline CDR1 is MNHEY and CDR2 SMNVEV (reference sequence). In DNA form, the CDR3 reads TGTGCCAGCAGTTTATCGGGCGGAACTAGCGGGAGTGGGAAAGATACGCAGTATTTT. Translating it yields CASSLSGGTSGSGKDTQYF.

This clone was seen only once. Mismatch with germline at one junction end may stem from a read error. This chain uses TRBV7-7 with TRBJ2-2; 8 bases match TRBD1. Germline assignment: CDR1 SSHAT and CDR2 FNYEAQ (reference sequence). This CDR3 region has 15 residues. CDR3 protein: CASSLEDRVAGELFF. The DNA of the CDR3 is TGTGCTAGCAGCTTAGAGGACAGGGTTGCCGGGGAGCTGTTTTTT.

This chain links TRBV19 with TRBJ1-5, with 7 bases lining up with TRBD1. Germline assignment: CDR1 LNHDA and CDR2 SQIVND (reference sequence). CDR3 length equals 15 residues. With 8 bases clipped from V and 5 bases from J, the junction kept 12 bases outside the gene matches. As DNA, the CDR3 is TGTGCCAGTGCCGGCTCGACAGGGTCTTATCAGCCCCAGCATTTT. It encodes CASAGSTGSYQPQHF.

V is TRBV12-5 and J is TRBJ2-1, with 7 bases lining up with TRBD1. The CDR3 runs to 17 residues. The germline CDR1 and CDR2 sequences are LGHNT and FRNRAP. V lost 0 bases, J lost 2 bases, and 7 bases stayed unmatched. The CDR3 region has the DNA TGTGCTAGTGGTTTGGTACAAGGGGGCAGCCCCTACAATGAGCAGTTCTTC. Protein sequence: CASGLVQGGSPYNEQFF.

The gene calls are TRBV27 and TRBJ2-3; 8 nucleotides match TRBD1. V was pared by 4 bases and J by 3 bases, with 6 bases of the junction left unmatched. CDR1 and CDR2 from the germline V gene are MNHEY and SMNVEV (reference sequence). The CDR3 covers 15 residues. The CDR3 DNA reads TGTGCCAGCAGTTCCACAGGGGGTCGGACAGATACGCAGTATTTT. This gives the protein CASSSTGGRTDTQYF.

The chain has TRBV15 and TRBJ1-4, with a possible D match to TRBD1 (6 bases). The CDR3 spans 15 residues. Trimming left V 1 base short and J 4 bases short, with 10 bases between. CDR1 LNHNV and CDR2 YYDKDF come from the germline V gene (reference sequence). The CDR3 loop reads CATSRAGQINEKLFF. CDR3 nucleotide sequence: TGTGCCACCAGCAGAGCCGGACAGATTAATGAAAAACTGTTTTTT. Combining the CDR3 with reference TRBV15 and TRBJ1-4 gives the whole variable domain DAMVIQNPRYQVTQFGKPVTLSCSQTLNHNVMYWYQQKSSQAPKLLFHYYDKDFNNEADTPDNFQSRRPNTSFCFLDIRSPGLGDTAMYLCATSRAGQINEKLFFGSGTQLSVL.

The genes are TRBV9 and TRBJ2-1, with D tentatively TRBD1 (8 bases). This CDR3 is 16 amino acids long. V was cut by 0 bases and J by 1 base, with 11 bases left in between. The germline V gene encodes CDR1 SGDLS and CDR2 YYNGEE. The CDR3 sequence is CASSVVQGGSYNEQFF. DNA of the CDR3: TGTGCCAGCAGCGTAGTACAGGGGGGGTCCTACAATGAGCAGTTCTTC.

This clone came up once. The chain couples TRBV29-1 to TRBJ2-5; D is ambiguous. The CDR3 has 11 residues. CDR1 and CDR2 from the germline V gene are SQVTM and ANQGSEA. With 2 bases removed from V and 5 bases from J, the gap between germline ends came to 6 bases. CDR3 in amino acids: CSVETGETQYF. In DNA, the CDR3 is TGCAGCGTTGAAACCGGGGAGACCCAGTACTTC.

A note on this clone: Compared with germline, one end of the junction differs, possibly owing to a read error. This chain connects TRBV7-7 to TRBJ2-7; D is possibly TRBD1 (6 bases). This CDR3 region has 18 residues. CDR1 SSHAT and CDR2 FNYEAQ come from the germline V gene (reference sequence). The CDR3 DNA follows: TGTGCTAGCAGCTACACCCCAGGGGATTCCCCCCTCTCCTACGAGCAGTACTTC. Amino acids: CASSYTPGDSPLSYEQYF.

The genes are TRBV27 and TRBJ2-5; 7 nucleotides align to TRBD1. CDR1 and CDR2 (germline): MNHEY, SMNVEV (reference sequence). This CDR3 has 12 amino acids. The V gene end was trimmed by 10 bases and the J gene end by 1 base; junction bases not matched to a gene: 3. The CDR3 spells CAKTGTQETQYF. As DNA, the CDR3 is TGTGCCAAGACAGGGACCCAAGAGACCCAGTACTTC.

The chain combines TRBV7-9 with TRBJ2-1; 8 bases are shared with TRBD2. The V and J ends lost 4 bases and 0 bases, in that order; junction bases with no gene match: 8. The CDR3 contains 17 residues. Germline V gene data show CDR1 as SEHNR and CDR2 as FQNEAQ (reference sequence). CDR3 region: CASSSSIAGSSYNEQFF. Here the CDR3 DNA reads TGTGCCAGCAGCTCCTCAATAGCGGGGAGCTCCTACAATGAGCAGTTCTTC.

The rearrangement links TRBV5-6 to TRBJ2-7; D uncertain. Germline CDR1 reads SGHDT; CDR2 reads YYEEEE. The germline V and J ends were trimmed by 2 bases and 5 bases, with 11 bases remaining between them. The length of the CDR3 is 13 residues. The CDR3 region is CASSLSPLHEQYF. CDR3 in DNA: TGTGCCAGCAGCTTATCCCCACTGCACGAGCAGTACTTC.

This chain links TRBV2 with TRBJ2-6; D is perhaps TRBD2 (5 bases). The CDR3 contains 15 residues. Germline assignment: CDR1 SNHLY and CDR2 FYNNEI. V was shortened by 5 bases and J by 3 bases, with 11 bases between the two germline ends. CDR3 nucleotides: TGTGCCAGCAGTCCCCTAGCCTTTGGGGCCAACGTCCTGACTTTC. Residues: CASSPLAFGANVLTF.